The T cell receptor (beta chain) described here comes from a study of blood T cells in healthy people across ages. Study overall: Template switching picked up about one barcoded beta molecule for each two T cells.

Germline V CDR1 and CDR2: LNHNV, YYDKDF (reference sequence). This CDR3 is built from 14 residues. V was cut by 0 bases and J by 6 bases, with 12 bases left in between. Sample-barcoded 5' priming and a J-beta primer mix drove a second PCR of roughly 6 to 12 cycles. TCRdb redid the calling of the 5' RACE reads with MiXCR, one entry per CDR3 protein. Here the sample spans hundreds of thousands of distinct CDR3 sequences, 62% being singletons. The genes are TRBV15 and TRBJ2-7; D is ambiguous. The origin of this receptor is a man aged 25 to 40 in good health. Sequencing input: blood. CDR3 in amino acids: CATSRDPATSEQYF. The CDR3 DNA sequence: TGTGCCACCAGCAGAGATCCCGCTACCAGCGAGCAGTACTTC.